This T cell receptor beta chain was identified during a study of Graves' ophthalmopathy and Graves' hyperthyroidism. This clonotype was detected ten times or more. RNA transcripts yielded amplified TCR beta CDR3 regions. HTBI primers primed a first-round RT-PCR, and a second-round multiplex PCR followed. TCRdb reanalysed the multiplex PCR reads using MiXCR and keeps one entry per CDR3 protein. The table shows some 750,000 distinct CDR3 sequences, with approximately 40% occurring only once. After removal of 0 bases from V and 8 bases from J, the junction contained 3 bases not matched to a gene. The CDR3 loop spans 13 amino acids. The germline gives CDR1 LNHNV, CDR2 YYDKDF (reference sequence).

The chain links TRBV15 to TRBJ1-1, with 7 bases that match TRBD1. The clonotype comes from an adult man with Graves' ophthalmopathy. Material for sequencing was peripheral blood. The CDR3: CATSRERGREAFF. CDR3 DNA sequence: TGTGCCACCAGCAGAGAAAGGGGGCGGGAAGCTTTCTTT.